What follows are 9 T cell receptor beta chains derived from one specimen sequenced in a study of cytomegalovirus exposure and HLA in healthy donors. The method was immunoSEQ multiplex PCR; TCRdb's version includes in-frame clones alone and lacks a portion of them. The data show 100,000 to 150,000 clones, 85% to 90% seen once. Input material: PBMCs. Receptors originate from a woman under 30 in good health and CMV-seronegative.

In its sample, this clone was seen a few times. This sample includes further DNA sequences coding for the same CDR3. J is TRBJ2-7 and V is TRBV6-1, with D unclear. Per germline, CDR1 MNHNS and CDR2 SASEGT. Between the trimmed V and J ends, which lost 5 bases and 3 bases, there was a span of 14 bases. This CDR3 region has 14 residues. CDR3 DNA: TGTGCCAGCAGTCCCCGAGGTACTGACTACGAGCAGTACGTC. Amino acids: CASSPRGTDYEQYV.

The V and J genes are TRBV2 and TRBJ2-2, with 7 bases identical to TRBD1. V lost 6 bases to trimming and J lost 4 bases; unmatched junction nucleotides: 14. Germline V gene lookup returns CDR1 SNHLY and CDR2 FYNNEI. The CDR3 is 17 amino acids. DNA for the CDR3: TGTGCCAGCAGGTCGAACAGGGGCGTTCGTACCACCGGGGAGCTGTTTTTT. It translates to CASRSNRGVRTTGELFF.

The chain joins TRBV28 to TRBJ2-7; D perhaps matches TRBD1 (6 bases). Trimming took 3 bases from V and 6 from J, leaving 6 bases between them. In germline, CDR1 is MDHEN, CDR2 SYDVKM. This CDR3 is 11 amino acids long. CDR3 nucleotide sequence: TGTGCCAGCAGTTTCAGGGGCGAGCAGTACTTC. This translates into CASSFRGEQYF.

This chain connects TRBV7-2 to TRBJ2-7; maybe TRBD2 (5 bases). CDR1 is SGHTA and CDR2 is FQGNSA in the germline V gene. The CDR3 has 15 residues. Trimming shortened V by 1 base and J by 3 bases, and 13 bases separated the two germline ends. The CDR3 sequence: CASSLDGREGYEQYF. Written as DNA, the CDR3 is TGTGCCAGCAGCTTAGATGGACGGGAAGGCTACGAGCAGTACTTC.

This chain uses TRBV19 with TRBJ2-7; maybe TRBD1 (5 bases). The germline V and J ends were trimmed by 3 bases and 4 bases, with 10 bases remaining between them. The germline V gene encodes CDR1 LNHDA and CDR2 SQIVND (reference sequence). The CDR3 runs 13 residues. The CDR3 DNA sequence: TGTGCCAGTAGTATTCATCAGGGTTACGAGCAGTACTTC. Translating gives CASSIHQGYEQYF.

V usage is TRBV7-8 and J usage is TRBJ2-1, with TRBD1 matching over 10 bases. V lost 6 bases to trimming and J lost 1 base; unmatched junction nucleotides: 3. The CDR3 contains 15 residues. Per the germline V gene, CDR1 is SGHVS and CDR2 is FQNEAQ. Here the CDR3 reads CASSPGQGSYNEQFF. Written as DNA, the CDR3 is TGTGCCAGCAGTCCGGGACAGGGGTCCTACAATGAGCAGTTCTTC.

The chain couples TRBV19 to TRBJ2-1; unclear D gene. This CDR3 is 13 amino acids long. CDR1 is LNHDA, CDR2 SQIVND, per germline (reference sequence). V shed 3 bases and J shed 4 bases, with 7 bases lying between them. CDR3 nucleotide sequence: TGTGCCAGTAGTATCCCGGAGTACAATGAGCAGTTCTTC. This codes for CASSIPEYNEQFF.

The CDR3, as DNA: TGTGCCAGCTCACAAGCGGGACTAGATACGCAGTATTTT. As protein: CASSQAGLDTQYF. The chain has TRBV18 and TRBJ2-3; 7 bases align to TRBD2. With V trimmed by 4 bases and J by 5 bases, 3 bases remained unmatched. The germline V gene encodes CDR1 KGHSH and CDR2 LQKENI. The CDR3 has 13 amino acids. The full variable domain, rest sourced from reference TRBV18 and TRBJ2-3, is NAGVMQNPRHLVRRRGQEARLRCSPMKGHSHVYWYRQLPEEGLKFMVYLQKENIIDESGMPKERFSAEFPKEGPSILRIQQVVRGDSAAYFCASSQAGLDTQYFGPGTRLTVL.

This clone was detected only once. V and J are TRBV4-1 and TRBJ2-7; 9 bases agree with TRBD1. The V gene end was trimmed by 2 bases and the J gene end by 3 bases; junction bases not matched to a gene: 5. The germline V gene has CDR1 MGHRA and CDR2 YSYEKL. The CDR3 covers 15 residues. Here the CDR3 reads CASSQTPGQGYEQYF. The CDR3, as DNA: TGCGCCAGCAGCCAAACTCCGGGACAGGGCTACGAGCAGTACTTC.